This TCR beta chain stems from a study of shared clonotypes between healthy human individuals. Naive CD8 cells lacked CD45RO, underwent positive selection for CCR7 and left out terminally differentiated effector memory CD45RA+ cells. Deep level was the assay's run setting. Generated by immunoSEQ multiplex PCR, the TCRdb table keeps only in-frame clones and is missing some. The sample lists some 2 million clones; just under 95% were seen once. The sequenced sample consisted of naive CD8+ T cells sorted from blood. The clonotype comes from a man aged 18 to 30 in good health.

CDR3 sequence reads: CASSLNLVDSPLHF. The CDR3 nucleotides are TGCGCCAGCAGCTTGAATTTGGTCGATTCACCCCTCCACTTT. This rearrangement joins TRBV5-1 to TRBJ1-6, with D unclear. This CDR3 has 14 residues. Trimming left V 1 base short and J 8 bases short, with 10 bases between. Germline loops: CDR1 SGHRS, CDR2 YFSETQ.